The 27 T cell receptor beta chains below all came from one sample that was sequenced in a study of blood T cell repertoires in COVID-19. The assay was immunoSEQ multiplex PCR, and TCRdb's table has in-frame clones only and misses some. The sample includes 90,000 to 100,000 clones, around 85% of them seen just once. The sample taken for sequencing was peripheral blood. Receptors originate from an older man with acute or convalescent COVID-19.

The CDR3 region has the DNA TGTGCCAGCAGCCAAGATTGGGGACAGGGGGCTTTCAATGAGCAGTTCTTC. Translating it yields CASSQDWGQGAFNEQFF. The rearrangement links TRBV14 to TRBJ2-1; TRBD1 matches at 12 bases. This CDR3 is built from 17 residues. The germline V gene has CDR1 SGHDN and CDR2 FVKESK. J lost 6 bases, V lost 0 bases, and 6 bases had no gene match.

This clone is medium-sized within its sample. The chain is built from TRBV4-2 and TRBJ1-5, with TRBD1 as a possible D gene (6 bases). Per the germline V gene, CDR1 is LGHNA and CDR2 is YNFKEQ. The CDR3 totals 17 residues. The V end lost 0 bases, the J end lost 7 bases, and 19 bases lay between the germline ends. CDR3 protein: CASSQDPLLGAGQPQHF. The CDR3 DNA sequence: TGTGCCAGCAGCCAAGATCCCTTACTGGGGGCTGGACAGCCCCAGCATTTT.

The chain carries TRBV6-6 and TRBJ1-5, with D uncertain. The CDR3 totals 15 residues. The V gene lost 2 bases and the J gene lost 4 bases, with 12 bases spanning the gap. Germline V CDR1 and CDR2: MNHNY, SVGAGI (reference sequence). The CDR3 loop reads CASSYIQSVNQPQHF. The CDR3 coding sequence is TGTGCCAGCAGTTACATTCAGTCTGTAAATCAGCCCCAGCATTTT.

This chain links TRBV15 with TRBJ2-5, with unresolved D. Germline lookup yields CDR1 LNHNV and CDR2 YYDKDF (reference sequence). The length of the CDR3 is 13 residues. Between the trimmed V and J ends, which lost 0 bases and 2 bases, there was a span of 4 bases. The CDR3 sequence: CATSRELQETQYF. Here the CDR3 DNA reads TGTGCCACCAGCAGAGAGTTACAAGAGACCCAGTACTTC.

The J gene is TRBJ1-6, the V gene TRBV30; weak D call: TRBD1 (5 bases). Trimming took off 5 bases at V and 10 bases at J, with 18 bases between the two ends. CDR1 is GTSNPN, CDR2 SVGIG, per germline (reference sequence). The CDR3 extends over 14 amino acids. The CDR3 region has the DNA TGTGCCTGGCTCGATCGGGGGACGCGCTCACCCCTCCACTTT. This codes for CAWLDRGTRSPLHF.

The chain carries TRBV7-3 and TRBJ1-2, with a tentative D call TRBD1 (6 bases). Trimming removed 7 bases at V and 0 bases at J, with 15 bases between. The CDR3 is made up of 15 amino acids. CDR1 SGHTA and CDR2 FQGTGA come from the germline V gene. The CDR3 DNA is TGTGCCAGCAAACTTGTCGGACAGACTAACTATGGCTACACCTTC. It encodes CASKLVGQTNYGYTF.

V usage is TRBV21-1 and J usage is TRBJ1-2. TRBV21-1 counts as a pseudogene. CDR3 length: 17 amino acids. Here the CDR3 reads CASSKEKGLLKSYGYTF. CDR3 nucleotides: TGTGCCAGCAGCAAAGAGAAAGGACTATTAAAGTCCTATGGCTACACCTTC.

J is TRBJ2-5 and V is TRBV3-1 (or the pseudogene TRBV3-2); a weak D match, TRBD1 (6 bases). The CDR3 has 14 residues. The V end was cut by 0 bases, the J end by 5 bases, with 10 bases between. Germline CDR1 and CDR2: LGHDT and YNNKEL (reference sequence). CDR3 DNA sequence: TGTGCCAGCAGCCAAGACAGGGGTTCCGAGACCCAGTACTTC. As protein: CASSQDRGSETQYF.

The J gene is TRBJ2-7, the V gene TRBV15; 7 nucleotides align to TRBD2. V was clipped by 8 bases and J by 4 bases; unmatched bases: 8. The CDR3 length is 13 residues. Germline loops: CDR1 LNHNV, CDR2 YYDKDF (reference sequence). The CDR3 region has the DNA TGTGCCACCCGATCCACTAGCGAATACGAGCAGTACTTC. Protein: CATRSTSEYEQYF. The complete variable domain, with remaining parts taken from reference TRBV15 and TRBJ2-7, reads DAMVIQNPRYQVTQFGKPVTLSCSQTLNHNVMYWYQQKSSQAPKLLFHYYDKDFNNEADTPDNFQSRRPNTSFCFLDIRSPGLGDTAMYLCATRSTSEYEQYFGPGTRLTVT.

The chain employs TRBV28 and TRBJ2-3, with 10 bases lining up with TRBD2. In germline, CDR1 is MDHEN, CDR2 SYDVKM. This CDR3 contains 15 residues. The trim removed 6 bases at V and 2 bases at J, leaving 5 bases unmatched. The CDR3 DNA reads TGTGCCAGCAGGGAAGCGGGAGGGCCCACAGATACGCAGTATTTT. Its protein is CASREAGGPTDTQYF.

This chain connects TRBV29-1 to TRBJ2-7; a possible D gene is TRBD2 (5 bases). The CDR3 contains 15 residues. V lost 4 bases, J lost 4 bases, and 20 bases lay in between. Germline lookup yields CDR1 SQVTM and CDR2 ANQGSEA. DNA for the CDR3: TGCAGCGTTGTCCCTCTTGGGAAAGAGGGTTACGAGCAGTACTTC. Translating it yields CSVVPLGKEGYEQYF.

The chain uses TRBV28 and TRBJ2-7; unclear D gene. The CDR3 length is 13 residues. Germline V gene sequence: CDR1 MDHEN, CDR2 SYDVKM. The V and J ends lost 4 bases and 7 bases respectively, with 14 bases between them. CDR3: CASSSPTPEEQYF. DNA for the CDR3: TGTGCCAGCAGTTCCCCTACACCGGAGGAGCAGTACTTC.

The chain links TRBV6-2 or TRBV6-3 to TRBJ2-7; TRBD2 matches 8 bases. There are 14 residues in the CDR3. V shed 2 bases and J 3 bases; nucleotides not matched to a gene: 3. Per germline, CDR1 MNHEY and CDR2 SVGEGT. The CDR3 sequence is CASSYKGLVYEQYF. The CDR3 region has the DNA TGTGCCAGCAGTTACAAGGGACTAGTCTACGAGCAGTACTTC.

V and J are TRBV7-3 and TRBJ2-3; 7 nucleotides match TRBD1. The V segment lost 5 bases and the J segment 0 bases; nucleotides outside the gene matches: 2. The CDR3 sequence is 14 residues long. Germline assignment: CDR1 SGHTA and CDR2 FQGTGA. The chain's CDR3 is CASSGGQSTDTQYF. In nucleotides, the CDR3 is TGTGCCAGCAGCGGGGGACAGAGCACAGATACGCAGTATTTT.

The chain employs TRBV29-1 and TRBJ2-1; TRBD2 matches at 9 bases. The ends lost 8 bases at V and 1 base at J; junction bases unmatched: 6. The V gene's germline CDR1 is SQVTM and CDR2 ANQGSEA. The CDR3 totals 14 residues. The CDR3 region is CSMGLAISYNEQFF. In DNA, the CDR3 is TGCAGCATGGGACTAGCTATTTCCTACAATGAGCAGTTCTTC.

The CDR3, as DNA: TGTGCCAGCAGTTTCGACAGGCCTGTGAGGCCCCAGCATTTT. Translated: CASSFDRPVRPQHF. The chain combines TRBV28 with TRBJ1-5; the D gene is possibly TRBD1 (6 bases). There are 14 residues in the CDR3. Per germline, CDR1 MDHEN and CDR2 SYDVKM. Deletions cut 3 bases from V and 9 bases from J, with 15 bases between.

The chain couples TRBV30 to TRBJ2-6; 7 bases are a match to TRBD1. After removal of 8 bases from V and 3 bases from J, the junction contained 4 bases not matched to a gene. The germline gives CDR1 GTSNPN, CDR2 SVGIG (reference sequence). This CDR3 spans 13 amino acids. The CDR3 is CARQGSGANVLTF. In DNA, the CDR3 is TGTGCCCGACAGGGAAGTGGGGCCAACGTCCTGACTTTC.

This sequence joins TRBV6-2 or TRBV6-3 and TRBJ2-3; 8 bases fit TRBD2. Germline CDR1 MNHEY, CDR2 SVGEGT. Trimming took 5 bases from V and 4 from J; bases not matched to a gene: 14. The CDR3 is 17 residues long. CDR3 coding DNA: TGTGCCAGCAGTCCCAGGGGTAGCGGGAAAATGGCAGATACGCAGTATTTT. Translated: CASSPRGSGKMADTQYF.

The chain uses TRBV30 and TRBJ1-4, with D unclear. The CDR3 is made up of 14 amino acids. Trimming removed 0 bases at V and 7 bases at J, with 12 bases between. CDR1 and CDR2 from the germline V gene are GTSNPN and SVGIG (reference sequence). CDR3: CAWSVLYSGEKLFF. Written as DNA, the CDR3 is TGTGCCTGGAGTGTATTGTACAGTGGTGAAAAACTGTTTTTT. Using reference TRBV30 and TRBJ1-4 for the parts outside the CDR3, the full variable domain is SQTIHQWPATLVQPVGSPLSLECTVEGTSNPNLYWYRQAAGRGLQLLFYSVGIGQISSEVPQNLSASRPQDRQFILSSKKLLLSDSGFYLCAWSVLYSGEKLFFGSGTQLSVL.

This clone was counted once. Here the CDR3 reads CASSLRTGSYEQYF. DNA for the CDR3: TGTGCCAGCAGCTTGAGGACAGGGTCCTACGAGCAGTACTTC. The gene calls are TRBV7-2 and TRBJ2-7; 8 bases agree with TRBD1. The V gene's germline CDR1 is SGHTA and CDR2 FQGNSA. The CDR3 is 14 amino acids. The J segment lost 1 base and the V segment lost 3 bases, leaving 2 bases of the junction unmatched.

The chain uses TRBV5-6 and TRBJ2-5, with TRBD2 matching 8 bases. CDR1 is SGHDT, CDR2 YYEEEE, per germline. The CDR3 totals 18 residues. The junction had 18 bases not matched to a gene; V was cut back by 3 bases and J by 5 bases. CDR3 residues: CASSSWGLAGLIGETQYF. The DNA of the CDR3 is TGTGCCAGCAGCTCCTGGGGTCTAGCGGGTTTGATAGGGGAGACCCAGTACTTC.

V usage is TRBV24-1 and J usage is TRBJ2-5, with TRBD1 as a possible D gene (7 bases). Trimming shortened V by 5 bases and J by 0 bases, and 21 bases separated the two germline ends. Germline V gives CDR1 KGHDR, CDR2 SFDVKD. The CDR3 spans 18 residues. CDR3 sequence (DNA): TGTGCCACCAGTGGCCATCGGAGGGGGCTGGAGTACCAAGAGACCCAGTACTTC. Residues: CATSGHRRGLEYQETQYF.

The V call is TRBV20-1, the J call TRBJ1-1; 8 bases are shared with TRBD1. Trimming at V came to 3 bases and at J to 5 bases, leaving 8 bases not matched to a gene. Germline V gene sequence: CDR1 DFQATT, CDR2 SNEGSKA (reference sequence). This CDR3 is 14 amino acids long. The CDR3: CSASFQTGETEAFF. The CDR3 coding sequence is TGCAGTGCTAGTTTCCAGACAGGGGAAACTGAAGCTTTCTTT.

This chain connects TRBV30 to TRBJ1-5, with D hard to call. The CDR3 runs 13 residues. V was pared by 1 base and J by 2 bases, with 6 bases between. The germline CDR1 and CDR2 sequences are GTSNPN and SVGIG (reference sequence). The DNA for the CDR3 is TGTGCCTGGAGTGAACGGGGCAATCAGCCCCAGCATTTT. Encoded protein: CAWSERGNQPQHF.

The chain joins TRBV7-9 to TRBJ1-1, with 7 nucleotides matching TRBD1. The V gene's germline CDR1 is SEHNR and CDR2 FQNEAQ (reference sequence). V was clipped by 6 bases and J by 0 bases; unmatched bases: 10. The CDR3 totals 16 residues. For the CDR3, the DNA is TGTGCCAGCAGGGAATCGGGACAGATTTTGAACACTGAAGCTTTCTTT. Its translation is CASRESGQILNTEAFF.

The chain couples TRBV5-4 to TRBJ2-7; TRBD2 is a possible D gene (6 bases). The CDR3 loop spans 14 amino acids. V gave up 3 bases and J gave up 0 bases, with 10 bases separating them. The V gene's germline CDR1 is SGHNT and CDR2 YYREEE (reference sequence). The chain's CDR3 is CASSSDGSSYEQYF. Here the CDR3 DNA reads TGTGCCAGCAGCTCGGACGGGAGCTCCTACGAGCAGTACTTC.

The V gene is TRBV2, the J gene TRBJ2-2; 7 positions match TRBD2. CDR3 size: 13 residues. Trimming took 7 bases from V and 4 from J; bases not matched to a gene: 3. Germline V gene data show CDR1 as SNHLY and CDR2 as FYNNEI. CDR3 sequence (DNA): TGTGCCAGCAAGAGACTAGCCACCGGGGAGCTGTTTTTT. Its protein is CASKRLATGELFF. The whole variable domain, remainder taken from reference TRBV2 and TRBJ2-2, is EPEVTQTPSHQVTQMGQEVILRCVPISNHLYFYWYRQILGQKVEFLVSFYNNEISEKSEIFDDQFSVERPDGSNFTLKIRSTKLEDSAMYFCASKRLATGELFFGEGSRLTVL.